The rows below give T cell receptor beta chains drawn from one sample of a study of T cell repertoires in cytomegalovirus infection. TCRdb ran MiXCR on the reads and lists one entry per CDR3 protein. The sample shows 200,000 or so distinct CDR3 sequences, approximately 20% of them seen only once. Material: PBMCs. Receptors originate from a human donor in good health (CMV status not recorded). Some clones in this sample may be carry-over from other donors' samples. Both conserved end residues are part of each CDR3. The D gene is left open where the match is weak. The listing skips clone size in some rows; elsewhere it reads once, few, many or a size class.

cdr3_aa cdr3_nt clone_size d_call j_call v_call
CSVLLDTSYEQYF TGCAGCGTACTCTTGGACACTTCCTACGAGCAGTACTTC - - TRBJ2-7 TRBV29-1
CASSLAPKDTQYF TGTGCCAGCAGCTTAGCGCCAAAAGATACGCAGTATTTT many - TRBJ2-3 TRBV7-2
CASSGGLAGSRGTGELFF TGTGCCAGCAGCGGGGGACTAGCGGGAAGTCGGGGCACCGGGGAGCTGTTTTTT many TRBD2 TRBJ2-2 TRBV7-2
CASSPKNWTGRYGYTF TGTGCCAGCAGCCCGAAAAACTGGACAGGCCGATATGGCTACACCTTC many TRBD1 TRBJ1-2 TRBV7-2
CASSAGGSRGYTF TGTGCCAGCAGCGCAGGGGGATCAAGGGGCTACACCTTC many TRBD1 TRBJ1-2 TRBV7-2
CASGSARPLEQYF TGTGCCAGCGGGTCAGCTAGACCCCTCGAGCAGTACTTC many - TRBJ2-7 TRBV7-2
CASSSQTSLGFTDTQYF TGTGCCAGCAGCTCCCAGACTAGTTTGGGCTTCACAGATACGCAGTATTTT many - TRBJ2-3 TRBV7-6
CASRGQGPNQPQHF TGCGCCAGCAGGGGACAGGGCCCTAATCAGCCCCAGCATTTT - TRBD1 TRBJ1-5 TRBV4-1
CSARTASTVTQYF TGCAGTGCAAGGACTGCGTCCACGGTGACCCAGTACTTC - - TRBJ2-5 TRBV20-1
CASSQSNSRDRGYEQYF TGCGCCAGCAGTCAATCGAATAGCCGGGACAGGGGCTACGAGCAGTACTTC - TRBD1 TRBJ2-7 TRBV23-1
CASSQDQDKYNEQFF TGTGCCAGCAGCCAAGATCAGGACAAATACAATGAGCAGTTCTTC - - TRBJ2-1 TRBV4-2
CASSLTLQHSYEQYF TGCGCCAGCAGCTTGACACTACAGCACTCCTACGAGCAGTACTTC - - TRBJ2-7 TRBV5-1
CASRPSGCTDTQYF TGTGCCAGCAGGCCTAGCGGGTGCACAGATACGCAGTATTTT - TRBD2 TRBJ2-3 TRBV12-3/TRBV12-4
CASNPLIGGQGMPYEQYF TGTGCCAGCAATCCATTGATAGGAGGCCAGGGTATGCCCTACGAGCAGTACTTC many - TRBJ2-7 TRBV6-1
CASSPPGDYTF TGTGCCAGCAGCCCCCCTGGGGACTACACCTTC - - TRBJ1-2 TRBV7-9
CASKGQRGKNEKLFF TGTGCCAGCAAGGGACAACGGGGCAAGAATGAAAAACTGTTTTTT few - TRBJ1-4 TRBV2
CSARRLAGVGEQFF TGCAGCGCCCGCCGCCTAGCGGGAGTTGGTGAGCAGTTCTTC few TRBD2 TRBJ2-1 TRBV29-1
CSVTLAHEQYF TGCAGCGTCACACTAGCGCACGAGCAGTACTTC - TRBD2 TRBJ2-7 TRBV29-1
CASSLVLRRDHPDNEQFF TGTGCCAGCAGCTTGGTTCTCCGTCGGGACCACCCAGACAATGAGCAGTTCTTC many - TRBJ2-1 TRBV5-8
CASSFRRVTGYTF TGTGCCAGCAGTTTTCGTCGTGTAACGGGCTACACCTTC few - TRBJ1-2 TRBV12-3/TRBV12-4
CASGSTYNEQFF TGTGCTAGTGGCAGCACCTACAATGAGCAGTTCTTC many - TRBJ2-1 TRBV12-5
CASSAMTAYEQYF TGTGCCAGCAGCGCGATGACAGCCTACGAGCAGTACTTC many - TRBJ2-7 TRBV7-6
CASSFPGTGVYNEQFF TGTGCCAGCAGCTTTCCCGGGACAGGGGTCTACAATGAGCAGTTCTTC many TRBD1 TRBJ2-1 TRBV5-6
CASSFRALTYEQYF TGTGCCAGCAGCTTTCGTGCACTTACCTACGAGCAGTACTTC - - TRBJ2-7 TRBV7-9
CASSYTGSYGYTF TGTGCCAGCAGTTACACAGGGTCCTATGGCTACACCTTC few - TRBJ1-2 TRBV6-5
CASRYGRNNQPQHF TGTGCCAGCAGATATGGACGGAACAATCAGCCCCAGCATTTT - - TRBJ1-5 TRBV12-3/TRBV12-4
CASRRETSRTDTQYF TGTGCCAGCAGGCGCGAGACTAGCCGCACAGATACGCAGTATTTT many TRBD2 TRBJ2-3 TRBV7-2
CASRSAMSSYNEQFF TGTGCCAGCAGGAGCGCAATGAGCTCCTACAATGAGCAGTTCTTC few - TRBJ2-1 TRBV28
CASRFGHEQYF TGTGCCAGCCGCTTCGGCCACGAGCAGTACTTC few - TRBJ2-7 TRBV28
CASSGPRPAYEQYF TGTGCCAGCAGTGGCCCCAGGCCGGCCTACGAGCAGTACTTC few - TRBJ2-7 TRBV2
CASNQGTGGNTGELFF TGTGCCAGCAACCAGGGGACAGGGGGCAACACCGGGGAGCTGTTTTTT few TRBD1 TRBJ2-2 TRBV6-2/TRBV6-3
CASTSGRGNTIYF TGTGCCAGTACCTCCGGACGTGGAAACACCATATATTTT - - TRBJ1-3 TRBV19
CASSPRGTIYF TGTGCCAGCAGCCCGCGGGGGACCATATATTTT - - TRBJ1-3 TRBV7-6
CASRRSTDTQYF TGTGCCAGCAGACGTAGCACAGATACGCAGTATTTT few - TRBJ2-3 TRBV28
CVSSDGIRAAYEQYF TGTGTTAGCAGCGACGGGATCAGGGCTGCCTACGAGCAGTACTTC - - TRBJ2-7 TRBV7-6
CEPRGGDCYEQYF TGTGAGCCTCGGGGTGGGGATTGTTACGAGCAGTACTTC many - TRBJ2-7 TRBV6-1
CASGRGLAVETQYF TGTGCTAGTGGCCGCGGACTAGCCGTGGAGACCCAGTACTTC few TRBD2 TRBJ2-5 TRBV12-5
CAISEYQRDEQFF TGTGCCATCAGTGAGTATCAGCGGGATGAGCAGTTCTTC few - TRBJ2-1 TRBV10-3
CASSHEEGYTEAFF TGCGCCAGCAGCCATGAAGAAGGGTACACTGAAGCTTTCTTT few - TRBJ1-1 TRBV4-3
CASRGQTKTGELFF TGTGCCAGTCGCGGGCAGACAAAGACCGGGGAGCTGTTTTTT - - TRBJ2-2 TRBV19
CASSLGSHSGNTIYF TGTGCCAGCAGCTTGGGGTCACATTCTGGAAACACCATATATTTT many - TRBJ1-3 TRBV7-2
CASGVWSVRGHRGYTF TGTGCCAGCGGTGTATGGTCGGTTAGGGGGCATAGGGGCTACACCTTC once TRBD1 TRBJ1-2 TRBV27
CSASVAASGNTIYF TGCAGTGCTAGCGTCGCGGCCTCTGGAAACACCATATATTTT - - TRBJ1-3 TRBV20-1
CASSSDRGEFF TGTGCCAGCAGTTCGGACAGGGGAGAGTTCTTC many TRBD1 TRBJ2-1 TRBV7-9
CASSLAVGGQGSGNTIYF TGTGCCAGCAGCTTAGCAGTCGGAGGACAGGGATCTGGAAACACCATATATTTT many TRBD1 TRBJ1-3 TRBV7-6
CASSYGWGTTNTGELFF TGTGCCAGCAGTTATGGGTGGGGGACAACGAACACCGGGGAGCTGTTTTTT few - TRBJ2-2 TRBV6-6
CASSPGGSGNTEAFF TGCGCCAGCAGCCCTGGCGGCTCGGGGAACACTGAAGCTTTCTTT few - TRBJ1-1 TRBV5-1